The source of this T cell receptor (beta chain) is a study of cytomegalovirus exposure and HLA in healthy donors. Use of 60 Vbeta and 13 Jbeta primers characterized the PCR. Assay: immunoSEQ multiplex PCR; the TCRdb copy retains only in-frame clones and omits some. The top ten clones hold 1% of a sample with approximately 170,000 clones, less than 85% of them seen once. Between the trimmed V and J ends, which lost 6 bases and 0 bases, there was a span of 11 bases. The germline CDR1 and CDR2 sequences are MNHNY and SVGAGI (reference sequence). This CDR3 has 14 residues. The J gene is TRBJ1-1, the V gene TRBV6-6, with D maybe TRBD1 (6 bases). The specimen was PBMCs. This receptor was identified in a boy aged 2 to 10 in good health and CMV-seronegative. The CDR3 sequence: CASSRTAMNTEAFF. Written as DNA, the CDR3 is TGTGCCAGCAGCCGGACAGCTATGAACACTGAAGCTTTCTTT.